A selection of T cell receptor beta chains follows, all from one sample in a study of cytomegalovirus exposure and HLA in healthy donors. The protocol was immunoSEQ multiplex PCR, while the TCRdb copy is restricted to in-frame clones and leaves out a portion. The table lists about 100,000 clones, 78% of them singletons. The specimen sequenced was PBMCs. Receptors were obtained from an older woman in good health and CMV-seronegative. CDR3s include the opening cysteine and the closing phenylalanine or tryptophan. D genes are given only for firm matches. A clone size is listed for some rows: how often the clone was seen (once, few, many), or a class if it is expanded.

D gene	CDR3 length	V gene	clone size	J gene	CDR3 protein	CDR3 DNA
.	16	TRBV18	.	TRBJ2-5	CASSPSQASAQETQYF	TGTGCCAGCTCACCAAGTCAGGCTAGCGCTCAAGAGACCCAGTACTTC
TRBD1	15	TRBV9	.	TRBJ2-6	CASSGQGSGANVLTF	TGTGCCAGTTCGGGACAGGGCTCTGGGGCCAACGTCCTGACTTTC
.	15	TRBV5-1	.	TRBJ2-1	CASSPDGSSYNEQFF	TGCGCCAGCAGCCCGGACGGGAGCTCCTACAATGAGCAGTTCTTC
.	14	TRBV6-4	.	TRBJ1-2	CASSDQGAIGGYTF	TGTGCCAGCAGTGATCAGGGCGCCATAGGGGGCTACACCTTC
TRBD1	16	TRBV2	few	TRBJ1-1	CASRFAGQGADTEAFF	TGTGCCAGCAGATTTGCGGGACAGGGGGCGGACACTGAAGCTTTCTTT
.	14	TRBV6-5	.	TRBJ2-1	CASSLTFFDNEQFF	TGTGCCAGCAGCTTAACATTCTTCGACAATGAGCAGTTCTTC
TRBD2	17	TRBV5-4	.	TRBJ2-2	CASSPTSGLSNTGELFF	TGTGCCAGCAGCCCGACTAGCGGGCTTTCGAACACCGGGGAGCTGTTTTTT
TRBD1	15	TRBV27	.	TRBJ1-2	CASSFSGTDPYGYTF	TGTGCCAGCAGTTTCTCCGGGACAGACCCTTATGGCTACACCTTC
.	13	TRBV19	.	TRBJ1-2	CASTGGFNYGYTF	TGTGCCAGTACGGGGGGATTCAACTATGGCTACACCTTC
TRBD2	14	TRBV10-3	.	TRBJ2-7	CAISDWTSPYEQYF	TGTGCCATCAGTGATTGGACTAGTCCCTACGAGCAGTACTTC
TRBD1	14	TRBV6-1	.	TRBJ1-1	CASSEGTTGPGAFF	TGTGCCAGCAGTGAAGGAACGACAGGGCCTGGGGCTTTCTTT
.	14	TRBV23-1	few	TRBJ2-5	CASSQHSLRKEQYF	TGCGCCAGCAGTCAACATTCCCTCCGAAAGGAGCAGTACTTC
.	12	TRBV29-1	.	TRBJ1-1	CSADGEATEAFF	TGCAGCGCCGACGGGGAGGCCACTGAAGCTTTCTTT
.	16	TRBV7-8	.	TRBJ1-5	CASSLAARGVDQPQHF	TGTGCCAGCAGCTTAGCTGCCAGGGGTGTGGATCAGCCCCAGCATTTT
TRBD1	15	TRBV10-3	.	TRBJ2-7	CAISEGTGFSYEQYF	TGTGCCATCAGTGAGGGGACAGGGTTTTCCTACGAGCAGTACTTC
TRBD1	15	TRBV18	.	TRBJ1-3	CASSPEGASGNTIYF	TGTGCCAGCTCACCGGAGGGGGCGTCTGGAAACACCATATATTTT
TRBD1	16	TRBV7-9	.	TRBJ1-3	CASSSPRGPDGNTIYF	TGTGCCAGCAGCTCTCCGAGGGGGCCGGACGGAAACACCATATATTTT
TRBD1	14	TRBV6-5	.	TRBJ1-1	CASSYSGTAFEAFF	TGTGCCAGCAGTTACTCAGGGACAGCCTTCGAAGCTTTCTTT
.	14	TRBV9	.	TRBJ2-3	CASSVEPVPDTQYF	TGTGCCAGCAGCGTAGAACCGGTCCCGGATACGCAGTATTTT
.	16	TRBV9	.	TRBJ2-7	CASSVFGGEDVRGQYF	TGTGCCAGCAGCGTATTTGGCGGGGAGGACGTACGAGGGCAGTACTTC